Here is one T cell receptor beta chain with its context. The sample comes from a study of CD8 T cells in Susac syndrome. cDNA came from 0.5 to 1 ug RNA primed by random hexamers. By means of immunoSEQ multiplex PCR, TCR beta CDR3 spanning 54 Vbeta and 13 Jbeta underwent amplification. TCRdb fed the immunoSEQ multiplex PCR reads into MiXCR, producing one record per CDR3 protein. The sample has approximately 150,000 distinct CDR3 sequences; roughly 92% are singletons. TEMRA cells underwent FACS enrichment and CD8+ and CD4+ T cells underwent negative isolation. The CDR3 runs 16 residues. Germline V gene sequence: CDR1 LGHDT, CDR2 YNNKEL (reference sequence). V was cut by 0 bases and J by 2 bases, with 13 bases left in between.

The specimen was CD4+ T cells from PBMCs. The genes are TRBV3-1 and TRBJ2-5, with D possibly being TRBD1 (5 bases). The sequence came from a human donor with multiple sclerosis. DNA for the CDR3: TGTGCCAGCAGCCAAGATTTTTCACCAGGGCAAGAGACCCAGTACTTC. As protein: CASSQDFSPGQETQYF.